Here is one T cell receptor beta chain with its context. As yet, its antigen is unknown. This sample stems from a study of cytotoxic CD8 clonotypes in ibrutinib-treated CLL. Points from the study as a whole: Age-matched healthy donor levels were exceeded by baseline clonality, which tracked circulating CD8+ T-cell counts.

CDR1 and CDR2 from the germline V gene are MDHEN and SYDVKM. The ends were cut back, 7 bases at V and 8 bases at J, with 20 bases in the middle. CDR3 length: 14 amino acids. Investigators sought sequencing depths of between 1 in 200,000 and 1 in 1 million T cells. Method: immunoSEQ multiplex PCR; TCRdb's copy keeps in-frame clones and lacks some. The sample lists some 310,000 clones, around four fifths seen once, with under 8.5% in the top ten. J is TRBJ1-2 and V is TRBV28; perhaps TRBD1 as D (6 bases). This sequence originates from a human donor with chronic lymphocytic leukemia. This sample comprised PBMCs, obtained before ibrutinib treatment. Here the CDR3 DNA reads TGTGCCAGCAACTTTTGGCTGGCAGGGGAAGGCTACACCTTC. This gives the protein CASNFWLAGEGYTF.